Listed here are 31 T cell receptor beta chains from one sample, sequenced in a study of blood T cell repertoires in COVID-19. Assay: immunoSEQ multiplex PCR; the TCRdb copy retains only in-frame clones and omits some. The table records about 150,000 clones, about 88% of them present only once. Source material: PBMCs or T cells enriched from blood (not recorded which). Source of these receptors: a man in his forties or fifties who had recovered from COVID-19.

J is TRBJ1-6 and V is TRBV27, with D perhaps TRBD1 (6 bases). Germline CDR1 reads MNHEY; CDR2 reads SMNVEV (reference sequence). V lost 6 bases to trimming and J lost 0 bases, with 15 bases between them. This CDR3 comprises 17 residues. The CDR3 sequence is CASRPQGLGSYNSPLHF. CDR3 DNA sequence: TGTGCCAGCAGGCCCCAGGGGTTGGGCTCCTATAATTCACCCCTCCACTTT.

The chain recombines TRBV4-1 with TRBJ1-4, with D possibly TRBD1 on 5 matching bases. The germline V gene has CDR1 MGHRA and CDR2 YSYEKL. With 4 bases removed from V and 0 bases from J, the gap between germline ends came to 12 bases. The CDR3 runs 16 residues. The DNA for the CDR3 is TGCGCCAGCAGCCGAAACCAGGGCTCAACTAATGAAAAACTGTTTTTT. The encoded protein is CASSRNQGSTNEKLFF.

V is TRBV7-2 and J is TRBJ2-5; 11 bases agree with TRBD2. Trimming at V came to 5 bases and at J to 2 bases, leaving 4 bases not matched to a gene. The CDR3 is 15 residues long. Germline loops: CDR1 SGHTA, CDR2 FQGNSA. The CDR3 DNA sequence: TGTGCCAGCAGCCGGCTAGCGGGGGGACAAGAGACCCAGTACTTC. This gives the protein CASSRLAGGQETQYF.

The V and J genes are TRBV11-3 and TRBJ1-3; D not certain. V shed 4 bases and J shed 0 bases, with 10 bases lying between them. This CDR3 is built from 15 residues. Germline V CDR1 and CDR2: SGHNT, YENEEA. The CDR3 bases are TGTGCCAGCAGCTCCACCCTGAGCTCTGGAAACACCATATATTTT. It translates to CASSSTLSSGNTIYF.

The V and J genes are TRBV6-5 and TRBJ2-7; D not resolved. The V end was cut by 7 bases, the J end by 3 bases, with 7 bases between. Looked up from germline, CDR1 is MNHEY and CDR2 is SVGAGI. The CDR3 has 11 amino acids. The CDR3 loop is CASTSLYEQYF. The DNA of the CDR3 is TGTGCCAGCACAAGCCTCTACGAGCAGTACTTC.

This clone has a handful of counts. The rearrangement uses TRBV3-1 (or the pseudogene TRBV3-2) and TRBJ1-2, with a tentative D call TRBD1 (5 bases). In germline, CDR1 is LGHDT, CDR2 YNNKEL (reference sequence). V was clipped by 4 bases and J by 0 bases, with 9 bases between them. This CDR3 spans 14 amino acids. The CDR3 DNA reads as TGTGCCAGCAGCCCAGGGATAGCTAACTATGGCTACACCTTC. The encoded protein is CASSPGIANYGYTF.

The chain employs TRBV7-2 and TRBJ2-1; D is unresolved. Germline V gene data show CDR1 as SGHTA and CDR2 as FQGNSA. This CDR3 has 13 amino acids. Trimming took off 3 bases at V and 4 bases at J, with 7 bases between the two ends. CDR3 in amino acids: CASSFNRYNEQFF. The DNA for the CDR3 is TGTGCCAGCAGCTTCAACAGATACAATGAGCAGTTCTTC. Using reference TRBV7-2 and TRBJ2-1 for the parts outside the CDR3, the full variable domain is GAGVSQSPSNKVTEKGKDVELRCDPISGHTALYWYRQSLGQGLEFLIYFQGNSAPDKSGLPSDRFSAERTGGSVSTLTIQRTQQEDSAVYLCASSFNRYNEQFFGPGTRLTVL.

This clone was seen only a few times. This chain links TRBV9 with TRBJ2-1; 9 bases line up with TRBD1. The CDR3 loop spans 15 amino acids. Germline V gene sequence: CDR1 SGDLS, CDR2 YYNGEE. V gave up 2 bases and J gave up 5 bases; unmatched junction bases: 5. In nucleotides, the CDR3 is TGTGCCAGCAGCGTGGGCGGGACAGGGAACAATGAGCAGTTCTTC. As protein: CASSVGGTGNNEQFF.

This chain links TRBV4-1 with TRBJ2-7; TRBD1 is a possible D gene (6 bases). Per the germline V gene, CDR1 is MGHRA and CDR2 is YSYEKL. Between the trimmed V and J ends, which lost 4 bases and 0 bases, there was a span of 10 bases. This CDR3 spans 14 amino acids. CDR3 in amino acids: CASSLGQSSYEQYF. DNA of the CDR3: TGCGCCAGCAGCCTCGGACAGAGCTCCTACGAGCAGTACTTC.

In this sample, this clone turned up a few times. The V call is TRBV13, the J call TRBJ1-2; a possible D gene is TRBD1 (6 bases). The germline gives CDR1 PRHDT, CDR2 FYEKMQ (reference sequence). V was trimmed by 6 bases and J by 2 bases, leaving 13 bases between them. The CDR3 covers 14 residues. The CDR3 is CASRTRQANYGYTF. CDR3 DNA: TGTGCCAGCAGGACAAGACAGGCCAACTATGGCTACACCTTC.

This clone occurred once. V is TRBV27 and J is TRBJ1-6; 8 bases match TRBD1. V was clipped by 2 bases and J by 8 bases; unmatched bases: 8. The CDR3 extends over 16 amino acids. Germline V lookup: CDR1 MNHEY, CDR2 SMNVEV (reference sequence). CDR3 sequence reads: CASSLTGQGNYSPLHF. Here the CDR3 DNA reads TGTGCCAGCAGTTTAACTGGACAGGGCAACTATTCACCCCTCCACTTT.

The chain is built from TRBV7-9 and TRBJ2-1, with TRBD1 matching over 7 bases. The J segment lost 2 bases and the V segment lost 2 bases, leaving 12 bases of the junction unmatched. Germline V lookup: CDR1 SEHNR, CDR2 FQNEAQ (reference sequence). The CDR3 extends over 18 amino acids. CDR3 amino acids: CASSLPLGGVIPYNEQFF. CDR3 nucleotides: TGTGCCAGCAGCTTACCTTTAGGGGGCGTAATACCCTACAATGAGCAGTTCTTC.

The chain is built from TRBV7-9 and TRBJ1-1; D is ambiguous. The CDR3 extends over 16 amino acids. CDR1 and CDR2 (germline): SEHNR, FQNEAQ (reference sequence). The ends were cut back, 5 bases at V and 1 base at J, with 17 bases in the middle. CDR3 protein: CASSETWRRGNTEAFF. Here the CDR3 DNA reads TGTGCCAGCAGCGAAACGTGGCGGCGAGGGAACACTGAAGCTTTCTTT.

This chain connects TRBV27 to TRBJ2-2; TRBD1 matches 7 bases. The V gene end was trimmed by 7 bases and the J gene end by 7 bases; junction bases not matched to a gene: 6. This CDR3 is built from 13 residues. Germline assignment: CDR1 MNHEY and CDR2 SMNVEV (reference sequence). The CDR3 DNA sequence: TGTGCCAGCAAGCAGTCAGGGGGCGGGGAGCTGTTTTTT. It encodes CASKQSGGGELFF.

The chain uses TRBV5-4 and TRBJ1-2; 10 bases match TRBD1. V lost 3 bases and J lost 5; bases outside the gene matches: 7. Germline V CDR1 and CDR2: SGHNT, YYREEE (reference sequence). The CDR3 extends over 15 amino acids. The CDR3 region has the DNA TGTGCCAGCAGCTCCGACAGGGGGCCCCTATATGGCTACACCTTC. Its translation: CASSSDRGPLYGYTF.

The chain recombines TRBV6-5 with TRBJ1-2; D may be TRBD1 (6 bases). The germline V and J ends were trimmed by 7 bases and 5 bases, with 17 bases remaining between them. CDR3 length equals 14 residues. Looked up from germline, CDR1 is MNHEY and CDR2 is SVGAGI. The CDR3 DNA sequence: TGTGCCAGCATAAACAGGGTAATAAATTATGGCTACACCTTC. Its translation is CASINRVINYGYTF.

V gene TRBV5-1 combines with J gene TRBJ2-1; TRBD2 agrees at 8 bases. The CDR3 runs to 16 residues. V was clipped by 3 bases and J by 7 bases; unmatched bases: 12. CDR1 is SGHRS, CDR2 YFSETQ, per germline. The CDR3 DNA reads as TGCGCCAGCAGCTGGGGCTCCGGGACTAGTTCAAATGAGCAGTTCTTC. Protein product: CASSWGSGTSSNEQFF. Complete variable domain (other parts from reference TRBV5-1 and TRBJ2-1): KAGVTQTPRYLIKTRGQQVTLSCSPISGHRSVSWYQQTPGQGLQFLFEYFSETQRNKGNFPGRFSGRQFSNSRSEMNVSTLELGDSALYLCASSWGSGTSSNEQFFGPGTRLTVL.

This clone appeared once. The J gene is TRBJ1-6, the V gene TRBV19; perhaps TRBD1 as D (6 bases). V gave up 4 bases and J gave up 10 bases, with 8 bases separating them. CDR3 length: 12 residues. CDR1 is LNHDA and CDR2 is SQIVND in the germline V gene (reference sequence). CDR3 amino acids: CASSKGGSPLHF. The CDR3 DNA reads as TGTGCCAGTAGTAAGGGGGGGTCACCCCTCCACTTT. Full variable domain (missing parts from reference TRBV19 and TRBJ1-6): DGGITQSPKYLFRKEGQNVTLSCEQNLNHDAMYWYRQDPGQGLRLIYYSQIVNDFQKGDIAEGYSVSREKKESFPLTVTSAQKNPTAFYLCASSKGGSPLHFGNGTRLTVT.

V is TRBV5-1 and J is TRBJ2-3; 7 bases are shared with TRBD2. The length of the CDR3 is 13 residues. Trimming at V came to 5 bases and at J to 14 bases, leaving 14 bases not matched to a gene. CDR1 is SGHRS, CDR2 YFSETQ, per germline. The CDR3 is CASRWLAEPALYF. CDR3 nucleotides: TGCGCCAGCAGATGGCTAGCGGAGCCCGCTCTGTATTTT.

This CDR3 is CASSLEPGGYNEQFF. For the CDR3, the DNA is TGCGCCAGCAGCTTGGAGCCCGGGGGATACAATGAGCAGTTCTTC. This chain connects TRBV5-1 to TRBJ2-1, with D possibly being TRBD2 (6 bases). Germline CDR1 SGHRS, CDR2 YFSETQ. This CDR3 has 15 amino acids. V dropped 0 bases and J dropped 4 bases, with 11 bases sitting between them.

The chain joins TRBV5-4 to TRBJ2-2, with D perhaps matching TRBD2 (6 bases). Germline CDR1 SGHNT, CDR2 YYREEE (reference sequence). The length of the CDR3 is 16 residues. With 4 bases removed from V and 0 bases from J, the gap between germline ends came to 13 bases. CDR3 amino acids: CASSLGGTANTGELFF. CDR3 DNA sequence: TGTGCCAGCAGCCTTGGGGGGACCGCGAACACCGGGGAGCTGTTTTTT.

This clone was counted a single time. This chain joins TRBV5-4 and TRBJ1-1; D not resolved. CDR3 length equals 13 residues. CDR1 is SGHNT, CDR2 YYREEE, per germline (reference sequence). V lost 0 bases to trimming and J lost 4 bases, with 7 bases between them. The CDR3 spells CASSLDGITEAFF. In nucleotides, the CDR3 is TGTGCCAGCAGCTTGGACGGGATCACTGAAGCTTTCTTT.

The V call is TRBV3-1 (or the pseudogene TRBV3-2), the J call TRBJ1-5, with D perhaps matching TRBD1 (5 bases). Germline lookup yields CDR1 LGHDT and CDR2 YNNKEL (reference sequence). The CDR3 is made up of 15 amino acids. V gave up 1 base and J gave up 0 bases, with 7 bases separating them. The CDR3 loop reads CASSQGGPSNQPQHF. In DNA form, the CDR3 reads TGTGCCAGCAGCCAAGGGGGCCCTAGCAATCAGCCCCAGCATTTT.

This clone was counted only a few times. This chain uses TRBV4-1 with TRBJ1-2; D might be TRBD1 (6 bases). CDR1 is MGHRA, CDR2 YSYEKL, per germline. This CDR3 contains 14 residues. The V end lost 3 bases, the J end lost 4 bases, and 12 bases lay between the germline ends. CDR3 sequence (DNA): TGCGCCAGCAGCCACTCCGGGACAACCTATGGCTACACCTTC. Translating gives CASSHSGTTYGYTF.

The genes are TRBV4-2 and TRBJ1-3; 7 nucleotides line up with TRBD1. There are 15 residues in the CDR3. V was clipped by 0 bases and J by 2 bases; unmatched bases: 1. The germline CDR1 and CDR2 sequences are LGHNA and YNFKEQ. The chain's CDR3 is CASSQDRGAGNTIYF. CDR3 DNA: TGTGCCAGCAGCCAAGACAGGGGGGCTGGAAACACCATATATTTT.

The table lists this clone with a count of one. This sequence joins TRBV3-1 (or the pseudogene TRBV3-2) and TRBJ2-7, with TRBD2 matching 7 bases. V was clipped by 6 bases and J by 3 bases; unmatched bases: 20. The CDR3 has 18 amino acids. Germline CDR1 is LGHDT and CDR2 is YNNKEL (reference sequence). CDR3 in DNA: TGTGCCAGCAGAAGACTAGCAGAGGGGCCGCCATCGTACTACGAGCAGTACTTC. Amino acids: CASRRLAEGPPSYYEQYF.

CDR3 residues: CASSLQGPDQPQHF. The DNA of the CDR3 is TGTGCCAGCAGCCTACAGGGTCCGGATCAGCCCCAGCATTTT. The V call is TRBV13, the J call TRBJ1-5, with D possibly being TRBD1 (6 bases). The germline V gene has CDR1 PRHDT and CDR2 FYEKMQ (reference sequence). This CDR3 is 14 amino acids long. V lost 5 bases and J 5 bases, leaving 13 bases between the germline ends.

This clone was picked up one time. The J gene is TRBJ1-2, the V gene TRBV9; 7 nucleotides line up with TRBD1. The CDR3 is 13 residues long. V gave up 2 bases and J gave up 8 bases; unmatched junction bases: 6. CDR1 is SGDLS, CDR2 YYNGEE, per germline. CDR3 bases: TGTGCCAGCAGCGTCCAGGGGGACGGGGGCTACACCTTC. Its translation: CASSVQGDGGYTF. The whole variable domain, filled in from reference TRBV9 and TRBJ1-2, reads DSGVTQTPKHLITATGQRVTLRCSPRSGDLSVYWYQQSLDQGLQFLIQYYNGEERAKGNILERFSAQQFPDLHSELNLSSLELGDSALYFCASSVQGDGGYTFGSGTRLTVV.

The chain joins TRBV27 to TRBJ1-1, with D possibly matching TRBD1 (5 bases). Germline lookup yields CDR1 MNHEY and CDR2 SMNVEV (reference sequence). Trimming removed 7 bases at V and 7 bases at J, with 16 bases between. This CDR3 has 13 amino acids. CDR3 sequence: CASTSRRTGEAFF. In nucleotides, the CDR3 is TGTGCCAGCACCTCCCGAAGAACAGGTGAAGCTTTCTTT.

The chain uses TRBV7-9 and TRBJ2-5; 8 nucleotides agree with TRBD2. The V segment lost 5 bases and the J segment 4 bases; nucleotides outside the gene matches: 6. CDR3 length equals 14 residues. Germline-derived CDR1 and CDR2 are SEHNR and FQNEAQ (reference sequence). The CDR3 sequence is CASSDRGGRETQYF. CDR3 DNA sequence: TGTGCCAGCAGCGACCGGGGGGGCAGAGAGACCCAGTACTTC.

DNA of the CDR3: TGCGCCAGCAGCCTCGGACAGGGCCCCGCCAATGAGCAGTTCTTC. This sequence encodes CASSLGQGPANEQFF. This chain links TRBV4-3 with TRBJ2-1; 8 bases match TRBD1. Germline CDR1 and CDR2: LGHNA and YSLEER. V gave up 4 bases and J gave up 6 bases; unmatched junction bases: 8. This CDR3 is built from 15 residues.